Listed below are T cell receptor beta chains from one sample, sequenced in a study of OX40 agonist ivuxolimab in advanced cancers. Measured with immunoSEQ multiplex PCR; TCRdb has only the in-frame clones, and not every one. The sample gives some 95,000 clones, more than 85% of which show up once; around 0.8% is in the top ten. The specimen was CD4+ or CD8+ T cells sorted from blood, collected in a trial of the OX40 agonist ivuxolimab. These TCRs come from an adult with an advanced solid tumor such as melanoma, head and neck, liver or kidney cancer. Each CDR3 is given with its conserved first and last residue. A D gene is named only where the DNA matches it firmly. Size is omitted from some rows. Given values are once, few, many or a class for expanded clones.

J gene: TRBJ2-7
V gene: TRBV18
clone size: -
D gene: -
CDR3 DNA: TGTGCCAGCTCACCATCTGACAGCCTAGAGCAGTACTTC
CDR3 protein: CASSPSDSLEQYF

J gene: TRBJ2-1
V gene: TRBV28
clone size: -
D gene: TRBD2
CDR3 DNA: TGTGCCAGCAGTCTAATTAGCGGGGGATCCTACAATGAGCAGTTCTTC
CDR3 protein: CASSLISGGSYNEQFF

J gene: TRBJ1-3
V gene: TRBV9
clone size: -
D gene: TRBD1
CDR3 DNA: TGTGCCAGCAGCTTGGGACAGGCCTCAGAGACCATATATTTT
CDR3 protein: CASSLGQASETIYF

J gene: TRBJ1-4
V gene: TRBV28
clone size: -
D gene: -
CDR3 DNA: TGTGCCAGCAGTTTTCAGAACTATAATGAAAAACTGTTTTTT
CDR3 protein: CASSFQNYNEKLFF

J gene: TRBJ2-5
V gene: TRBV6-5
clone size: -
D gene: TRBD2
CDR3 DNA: TGTGCCAGCAGCTGGACTAGCCCCCAAGAGACCCAGTACTTC
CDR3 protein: CASSWTSPQETQYF

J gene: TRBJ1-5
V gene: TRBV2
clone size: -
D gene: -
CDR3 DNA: TGTGCCAGCACCCCCGGGAGACAGGGCAATCAGCCCCAGCATTTT
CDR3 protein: CASTPGRQGNQPQHF

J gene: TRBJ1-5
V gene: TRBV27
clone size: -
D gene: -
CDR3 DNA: TGTGCCAGCAGTTTCCGGGATTCACTCAGGCCCCAGCATTTT
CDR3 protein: CASSFRDSLRPQHF

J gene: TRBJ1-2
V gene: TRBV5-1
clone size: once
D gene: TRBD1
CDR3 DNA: TGCGCCAGCAGCTTGGCCCCACCGGGACAGGGGATCGACTATGGCTACACCTTC
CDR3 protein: CASSLAPPGQGIDYGYTF

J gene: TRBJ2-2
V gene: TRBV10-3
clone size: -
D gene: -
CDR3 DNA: TGTGCCATCAGTGGGGAACAGGGTATCGGGGAGCTGTTTTTT
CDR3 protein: CAISGEQGIGELFF

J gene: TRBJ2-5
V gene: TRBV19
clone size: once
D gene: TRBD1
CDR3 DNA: TGTGCCAGTAGCGGACAGGGACAAGAGACCCAGTACTTC
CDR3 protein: CASSGQGQETQYF

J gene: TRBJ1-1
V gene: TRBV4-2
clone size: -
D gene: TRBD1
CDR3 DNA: TGTGCCAGCAGCCGAGGGACAGGGGAGCCTGAAGCTTTCTTT
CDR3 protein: CASSRGTGEPEAFF

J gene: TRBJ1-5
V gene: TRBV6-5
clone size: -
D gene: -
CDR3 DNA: TGTGCCAGCAGTTACTCCGTACAGCAAACTCAGCCCCAGCATTTT
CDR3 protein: CASSYSVQQTQPQHF

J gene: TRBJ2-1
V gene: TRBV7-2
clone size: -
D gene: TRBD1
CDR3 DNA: TGTGCCAGCAGCTTAGCGCAAGGGGGCGGCTCCTACAATGAGCAGTTCTTC
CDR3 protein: CASSLAQGGGSYNEQFF

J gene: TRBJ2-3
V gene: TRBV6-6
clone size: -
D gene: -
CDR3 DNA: TGTGCCAGCAGGCTTGCGGGGGCCACAGATACGCAGTATTTT
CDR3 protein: CASRLAGATDTQYF

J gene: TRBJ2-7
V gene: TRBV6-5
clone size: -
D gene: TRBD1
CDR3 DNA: TGTGCCAGCAGTCCCCGTGGACAGGGGAAACACGAGCAGTACTTC
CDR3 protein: CASSPRGQGKHEQYF

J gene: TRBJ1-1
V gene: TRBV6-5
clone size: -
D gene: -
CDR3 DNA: TGTGCATCCGGTGAACGTAGCCGAAACACTGAAGCTTTCTTT
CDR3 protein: CASGERSRNTEAFF

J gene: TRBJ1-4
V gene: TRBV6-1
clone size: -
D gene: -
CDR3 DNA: TGTGCCAGCAGTGCCCGAATATACGCAACTAATGAAAAACTGTTTTTT
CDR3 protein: CASSARIYATNEKLFF

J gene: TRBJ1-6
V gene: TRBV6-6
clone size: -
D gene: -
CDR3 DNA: TGTGCCAGCAGACCCGGGCAGTATAATTCACCCCTCCACTTT
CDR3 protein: CASRPGQYNSPLHF

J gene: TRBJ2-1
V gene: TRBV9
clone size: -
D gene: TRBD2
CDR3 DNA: TGTGCCAGCAGCCCCAGCCTACTAGCGGGAGAAAACGGTGAGCAGTTCTTC
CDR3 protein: CASSPSLLAGENGEQFF

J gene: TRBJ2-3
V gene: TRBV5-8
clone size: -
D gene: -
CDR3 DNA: TGTGCCAGCAGCTTTTCTCTAGCCCGGGATAAGGATTTCACAGATACGCAGTATTTT
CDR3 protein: CASSFSLARDKDFTDTQYF

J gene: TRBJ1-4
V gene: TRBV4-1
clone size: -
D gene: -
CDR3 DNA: TGCGCCAGCAGCCTGGGACTGGGTGAAAAACTGTTTTTT
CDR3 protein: CASSLGLGEKLFF

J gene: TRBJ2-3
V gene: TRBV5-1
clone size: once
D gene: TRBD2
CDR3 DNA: TGCGCCAGCAGCGCAGCGGGAGTGGGAGATACGCAGTATTTT
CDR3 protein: CASSAAGVGDTQYF

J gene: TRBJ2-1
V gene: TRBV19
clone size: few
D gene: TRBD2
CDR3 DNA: TGTGCCAGTAGGGTAGCGGGAGGGCACAATGAGCAGTTCTTC
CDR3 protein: CASRVAGGHNEQFF

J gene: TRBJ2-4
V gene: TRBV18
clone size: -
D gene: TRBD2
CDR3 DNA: TGTGCCAGCTCACCGGCGGCGGGAGTGGGTGACATTCAGTACTTC
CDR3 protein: CASSPAAGVGDIQYF

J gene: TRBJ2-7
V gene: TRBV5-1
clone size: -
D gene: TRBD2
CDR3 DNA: TGCGCCAGCAGCTCGACTAGCGGGACCTACGAGCAGTACTTC
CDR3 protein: CASSSTSGTYEQYF

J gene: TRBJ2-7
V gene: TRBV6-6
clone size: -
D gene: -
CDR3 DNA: TGTGCCAGCTCCAGAGGGGGGCTAGACTACGAGCAGTACTTC
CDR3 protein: CASSRGGLDYEQYF

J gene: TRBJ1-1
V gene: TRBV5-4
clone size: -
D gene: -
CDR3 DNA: TGTGCCAGCAGCTTAAACCGACGGAACACTGAAGCTTTCTTT
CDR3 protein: CASSLNRRNTEAFF

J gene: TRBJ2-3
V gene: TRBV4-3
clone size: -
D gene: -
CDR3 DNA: TGCGCCAGCAGCCAAGAAAGGTATGGCACAGATACGCAGTATTTT
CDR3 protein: CASSQERYGTDTQYF

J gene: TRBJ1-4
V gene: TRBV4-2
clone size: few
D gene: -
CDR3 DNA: TGTGCCAGCAGCTTAGACCAGGGTCGTAATGAAAAACTGTTTTTT
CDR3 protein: CASSLDQGRNEKLFF

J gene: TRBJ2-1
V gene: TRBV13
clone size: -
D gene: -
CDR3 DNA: TGTGCCAGCAGCTTATATCCAGCGGGTCTCTCCCTCAATGAGCAGTTCTTC
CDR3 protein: CASSLYPAGLSLNEQFF

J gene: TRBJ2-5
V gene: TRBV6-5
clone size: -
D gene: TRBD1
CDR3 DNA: TGTGCCAGTGGGGGCGAGGGGGCGGGAGAGACCCAGTACTTC
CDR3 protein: CASGGEGAGETQYF

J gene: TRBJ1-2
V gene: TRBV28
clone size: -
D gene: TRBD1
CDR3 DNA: TGTGCCAGCAGGCCGGGACAGGCCTACCATGGCTACACCTTC
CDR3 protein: CASRPGQAYHGYTF

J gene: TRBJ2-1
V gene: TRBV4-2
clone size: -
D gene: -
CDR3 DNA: TGTGCCAGCAGCCAAGATCTCCGGACGGGATCCTACAATGAGCAGTTCTTC
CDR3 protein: CASSQDLRTGSYNEQFF

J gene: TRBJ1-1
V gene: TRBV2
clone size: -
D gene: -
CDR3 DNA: TGTGCCAGCAAATCCCCGGTGAACACTGAAGCTTTCTTT
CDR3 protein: CASKSPVNTEAFF

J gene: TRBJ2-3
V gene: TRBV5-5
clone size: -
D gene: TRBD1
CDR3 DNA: TGTGCCAGCAGCCTTGGACAGGGGGCGGCAGATACGCAGTATTTT
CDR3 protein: CASSLGQGAADTQYF

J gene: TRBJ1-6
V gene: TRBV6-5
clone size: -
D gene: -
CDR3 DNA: TGTGCCAGCAGTTACCCGAACAGGATCCATAATTCACCCCTCCACTTT
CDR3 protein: CASSYPNRIHNSPLHF